Each of the 11 T cell receptor beta chains below was sequenced from the same sample in a study of identical twins. TCRdb analysed the 5' RACE reads with MiXCR anew, one entry per CDR3 protein. The sample holds 400,000 to 500,000 distinct CDR3 sequences, roughly an eighth seen once. Separately, the same data were catalogued under a study of yellow fever vaccine responses in identical twins.

The source material was CD4+ T cells sorted from blood. The receptors derive from a woman between 18 and 30 years old in good health.

The rearrangement joins TRBV6-2 or TRBV6-3 to TRBJ1-5; D is undetermined. Germline CDR1 and CDR2: MNHEY and SVGEGT. This CDR3 is 14 amino acids long. V was cut by 6 bases and J by 4 bases, with 13 bases left in between. CDR3 region: CASRILGPNQPQHF. The CDR3 DNA reads TGTGCCAGCAGAATCCTCGGACCGAATCAGCCCCAGCATTTT.

This clonotype was observed a few times. In DNA, the CDR3 is TGCGCCAGCAGCCTTCCTCGTACTAGCGGGAGCAATGAGCAGTTCTTC. The encoded protein is CASSLPRTSGSNEQFF. V and J are TRBV4-3 and TRBJ2-1; 11 bases agree with TRBD2. The junction had 8 bases not matched to a gene; V was cut back by 4 bases and J by 6 bases. Germline CDR1 reads LGHNA; CDR2 reads YSLEER. CDR3 size: 16 residues.

The chain links TRBV7-9 to TRBJ1-4; 8 bases are a match to TRBD1. The germline gives CDR1 SEHNR, CDR2 FQNEAQ (reference sequence). The trim removed 5 bases at V and 0 bases at J, leaving 5 bases unmatched. CDR3 length: 16 residues. CDR3 nucleotide sequence: TGTGCCAGCAGCCGGGGACAGGCTGCAACTAATGAAAAACTGTTTTTT. This gives the protein CASSRGQAATNEKLFF.

This clonotype was seen repeatedly, ten times or more. The chain combines TRBV6-2 or TRBV6-3 with TRBJ2-7, with 7 bases fitting TRBD1. The CDR3 is made up of 17 amino acids. Trimming at V came to 5 bases and at J to 0 bases, leaving 13 bases not matched to a gene. The germline V gene has CDR1 MNHEY and CDR2 SVGEGT. DNA of the CDR3: TGTGCCAGCAGTGGAGCCTCGCGGCGACAGGGCTCCTACGAGCAGTACTTC. Amino acid sequence: CASSGASRRQGSYEQYF.

This clonotype was observed a few times. This chain joins TRBV5-1 and TRBJ2-7; D unresolved. This CDR3 is built from 14 residues. Trimming pared 4 bases from V and 4 bases from J, leaving 15 bases between. Germline CDR1 SGHRS, CDR2 YFSETQ. This CDR3 is CASSNGPGSYEQYF. CDR3 nucleotide sequence: TGCGCCAGCAGCAACGGACCCGGATCGTACGAGCAGTACTTC.

This chain connects TRBV20-1 to TRBJ2-7, with TRBD1 identical over 7 bases. The V and J ends lost 3 bases and 0 bases, in that order; junction bases with no gene match: 2. The CDR3 totals 13 residues. Germline V CDR1 and CDR2: DFQATT, SNEGSKA (reference sequence). The CDR3 DNA sequence: TGCAGTGCTAGCGGGACAGTCTCCTACGAGCAGTACTTC. The encoded protein is CSASGTVSYEQYF.

This sequence joins TRBV12-3 or TRBV12-4 and TRBJ2-5, with 11 bases aligning to TRBD1. With V trimmed by 3 bases and J by 9 bases, 6 bases remained unmatched. The CDR3 runs to 14 residues. The chain's CDR3 is CASSLRGQGGAQYF. As DNA, the CDR3 is TGTGCCAGCAGTTTGAGGGGACAGGGGGGGGCCCAGTACTTC.

The chain couples TRBV20-1 to TRBJ2-3; D call uncertain. Trimming took 1 base from V and 1 from J, leaving 6 bases between them. CDR3 length: 13 amino acids. CDR1 and CDR2 from the germline V gene are DFQATT and SNEGSKA (reference sequence). CDR3 DNA sequence: TGCAGTGCTAGAGTTGGACGCACAGATACGCAGTATTTT. It yields the protein CSARVGRTDTQYF.

The chain recombines TRBV7-2 with TRBJ1-2; TRBD1 is a possible D gene (6 bases). The CDR3 extends over 14 amino acids. Trimming cost V 5 bases and J 8 bases, with 18 bases left between them. Germline CDR1 SGHTA, CDR2 FQGNSA. CDR3 in amino acids: CASSPLGGGGGYTF. The CDR3 DNA reads TGTGCCAGCAGCCCCCTGGGAGGGGGGGGAGGCTACACCTTC.

The chain joins TRBV7-6 to TRBJ2-2; D is unresolved. This CDR3 contains 16 residues. Germline CDR1 and CDR2: SGHVS and FNYEAQ. V was trimmed by 2 bases and J by 4 bases, leaving 14 bases between them. CDR3 protein: CASSLRPAFGTGELFF. DNA of the CDR3: TGTGCCAGCAGCTTAAGACCGGCATTTGGCACCGGGGAGCTGTTTTTT. The full variable domain, completed using reference TRBV7-6 and TRBJ2-2, is GAGVSQSPRYKVTKRGQDVALRCDPISGHVSLYWYRQALGQGPEFLTYFNYEAQQDKSGLPNDRFSAERPEGSISTLTIQRTEQRDSAMYRCASSLRPAFGTGELFFGEGSRLTVL.

This rearrangement joins TRBV7-2 to TRBJ2-3; 9 bases fit TRBD2. V gave up 0 bases and J gave up 4 bases; unmatched junction bases: 2. From germline, CDR1 is SGHTA and CDR2 FQGNSA. CDR3 length: 15 amino acids. This CDR3 is CASSLAPSGADTQYF. CDR3 sequence (DNA): TGTGCCAGCAGCTTAGCCCCTAGCGGGGCAGATACGCAGTATTTT. Drawing the rest from reference TRBV7-2 and TRBJ2-3, the complete variable domain is GAGVSQSPSNKVTEKGKDVELRCDPISGHTALYWYRQSLGQGLEFLIYFQGNSAPDKSGLPSDRFSAERTGGSVSTLTIQRTQQEDSAVYLCASSLAPSGADTQYFGPGTRLTVL.